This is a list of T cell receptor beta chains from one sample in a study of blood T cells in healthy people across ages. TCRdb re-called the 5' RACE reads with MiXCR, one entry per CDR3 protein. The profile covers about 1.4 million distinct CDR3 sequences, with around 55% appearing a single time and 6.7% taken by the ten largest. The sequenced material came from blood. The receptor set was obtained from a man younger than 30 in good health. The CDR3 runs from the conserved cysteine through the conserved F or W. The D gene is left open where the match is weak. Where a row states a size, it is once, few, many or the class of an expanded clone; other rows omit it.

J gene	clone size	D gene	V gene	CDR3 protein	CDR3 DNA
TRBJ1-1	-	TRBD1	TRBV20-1	CSARKTGTETFF	TGCAGTGCTAGGAAGACAGGGACTGAAACTTTCTTT
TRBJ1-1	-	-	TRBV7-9	CASSLRSFGHPNTEAFF	TGTGCCAGCAGCTTACGGTCGTTCGGACACCCGAACACTGAAGCTTTCTTT
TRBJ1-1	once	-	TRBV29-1	CSVAPPVGAFF	TGCAGCGTTGCACCCCCTGTCGGAGCTTTCTTT
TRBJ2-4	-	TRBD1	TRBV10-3	CAISADPDRGEQYF	TGTGCCATCAGTGCAGACCCGGACAGGGGAGAGCAGTACTTC
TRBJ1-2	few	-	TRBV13	CASSLGVAKDYGYTF	TGTGCCAGCAGCTTAGGCGTTGCAAAGGACTATGGCTACACCTTC
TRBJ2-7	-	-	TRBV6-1	CASSEPCGSLIYEQYF	TGTGCCAGCAGTGAACCCTGTGGTAGTCTCATCTACGAGCAGTACTTC
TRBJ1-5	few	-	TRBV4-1	CASSRHGVNQPQHF	TGCGCCAGCAGCCGGCACGGCGTGAATCAGCCCCAGCATTTT
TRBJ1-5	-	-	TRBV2	CASSGGAQPQHF	TGTGCCAGCAGTGGTGGAGCTCAGCCCCAGCATTTT
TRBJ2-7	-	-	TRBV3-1	CASSARLFYEQYF	TGTGCCAGCAGCGCTCGTCTGTTCTACGAGCAGTACTTC
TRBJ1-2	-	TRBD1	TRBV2	CASHRDRDNYGYTF	TGTGCCAGTCACCGGGACAGAGATAACTATGGCTACACCTTC
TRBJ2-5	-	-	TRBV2	CASSDRVPGETQYF	TGTGCCAGCAGTGACCGGGTCCCCGGGGAGACCCAGTACTTC
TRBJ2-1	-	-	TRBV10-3	CAISESIGAGGEQFF	TGTGCCATCAGTGAGTCGATAGGCGCCGGGGGTGAGCAGTTCTTC
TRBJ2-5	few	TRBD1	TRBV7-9	CASSFPFLGQGAFAQETQYF	TGTGCCAGCAGCTTCCCTTTTTTGGGACAGGGGGCTTTCGCCCAAGAGACCCAGTACTTC
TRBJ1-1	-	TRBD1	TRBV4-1	CASSQGLTGGYINTEAFF	TGCGCCAGCAGCCAAGGGCTGACAGGGGGCTACATCAACACTGAAGCTTTCTTT
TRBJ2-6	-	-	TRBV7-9	CASSPPGADVLTF	TGTGCCAGCAGCCCACCTGGGGCCGACGTCCTGACTTTC
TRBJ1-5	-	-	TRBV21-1	CASSAKMDRGRATGNQPQHF	TGTGCCAGCAGCGCAAAGATGGACAGGGGAAGGGCGACTGGCAATCAGCCCCAGCATTTT
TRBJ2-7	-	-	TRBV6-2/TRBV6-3	CASSYSLLGEQYF	TGTGCCAGCAGTTACTCACTTTTGGGGGAGCAGTACTTC